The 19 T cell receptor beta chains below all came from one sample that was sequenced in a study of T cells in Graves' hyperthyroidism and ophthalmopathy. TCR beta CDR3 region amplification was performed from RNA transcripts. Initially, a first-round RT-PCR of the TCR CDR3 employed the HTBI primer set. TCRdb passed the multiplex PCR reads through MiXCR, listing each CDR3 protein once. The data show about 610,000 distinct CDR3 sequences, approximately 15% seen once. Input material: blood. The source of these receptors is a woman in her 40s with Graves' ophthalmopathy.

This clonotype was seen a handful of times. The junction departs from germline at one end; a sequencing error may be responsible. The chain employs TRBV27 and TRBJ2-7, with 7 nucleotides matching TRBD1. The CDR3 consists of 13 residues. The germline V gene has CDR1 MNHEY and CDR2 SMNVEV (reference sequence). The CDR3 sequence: CASSFTGVNEQHF. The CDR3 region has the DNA TGTGCCAGCAGTTTTACAGGGGTCAACGAGCAGCACTTC.

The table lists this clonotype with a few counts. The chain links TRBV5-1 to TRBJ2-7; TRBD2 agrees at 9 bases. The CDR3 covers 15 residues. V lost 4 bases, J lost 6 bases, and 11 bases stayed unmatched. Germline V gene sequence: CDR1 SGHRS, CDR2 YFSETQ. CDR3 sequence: CASSVRPAGGLEQYF. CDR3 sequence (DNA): TGCGCCAGCAGCGTCCGACCAGCGGGAGGCCTCGAGCAGTACTTC.

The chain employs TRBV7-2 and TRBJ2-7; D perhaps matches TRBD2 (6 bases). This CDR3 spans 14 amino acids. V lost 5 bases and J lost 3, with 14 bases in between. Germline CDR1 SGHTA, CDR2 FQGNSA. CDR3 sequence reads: CASSGLGGNYEQYF. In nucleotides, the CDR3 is TGTGCCAGCAGCGGACTGGGCGGGAACTACGAGCAGTACTTC.

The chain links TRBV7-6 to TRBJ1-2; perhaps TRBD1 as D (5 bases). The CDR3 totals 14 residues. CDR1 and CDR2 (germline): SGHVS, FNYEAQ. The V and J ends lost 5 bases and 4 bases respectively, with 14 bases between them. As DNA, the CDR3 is TGTGCCAGCAGCCCAGGACACGGGAGCTATGGCTACACCTTC. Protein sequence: CASSPGHGSYGYTF.

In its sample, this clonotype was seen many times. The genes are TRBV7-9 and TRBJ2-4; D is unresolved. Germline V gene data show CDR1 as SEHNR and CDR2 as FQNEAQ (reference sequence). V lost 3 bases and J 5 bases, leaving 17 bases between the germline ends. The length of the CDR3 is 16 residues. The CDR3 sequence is CASSFSAWGNENIQYF. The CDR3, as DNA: TGTGCCAGCAGCTTTTCCGCGTGGGGAAATGAAAACATTCAGTACTTC.

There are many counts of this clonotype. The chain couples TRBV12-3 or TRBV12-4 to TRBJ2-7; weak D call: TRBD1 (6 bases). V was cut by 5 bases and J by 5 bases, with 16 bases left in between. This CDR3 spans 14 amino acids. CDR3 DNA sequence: TGTGCCAGCAGTCCGAACAGGGTCGTTCACGAGCAGTACTTC. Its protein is CASSPNRVVHEQYF.

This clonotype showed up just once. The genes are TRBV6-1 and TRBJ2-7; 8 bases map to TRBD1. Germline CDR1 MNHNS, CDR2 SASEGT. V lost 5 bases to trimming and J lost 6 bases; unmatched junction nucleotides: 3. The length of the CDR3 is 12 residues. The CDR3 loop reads CASSRTGIEQYF. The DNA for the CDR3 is TGTGCCAGCAGTAGGACAGGGATCGAGCAGTACTTC.

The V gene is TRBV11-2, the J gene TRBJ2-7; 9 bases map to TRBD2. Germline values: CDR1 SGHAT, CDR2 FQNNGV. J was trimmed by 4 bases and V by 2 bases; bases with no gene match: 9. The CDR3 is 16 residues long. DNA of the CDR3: TGTGCCAGCAGCTTATCAGGGGGTAGCGGGAGATACGAGCAGTACTTC. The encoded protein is CASSLSGGSGRYEQYF.

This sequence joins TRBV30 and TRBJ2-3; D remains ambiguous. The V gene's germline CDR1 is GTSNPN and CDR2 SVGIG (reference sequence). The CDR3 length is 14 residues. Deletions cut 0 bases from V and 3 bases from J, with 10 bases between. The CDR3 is CAWSVGVSTDTQYF. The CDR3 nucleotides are TGTGCCTGGAGTGTAGGAGTTTCTACAGATACGCAGTATTTT. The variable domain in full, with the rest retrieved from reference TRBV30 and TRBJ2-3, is SQTIHQWPATLVQPVGSPLSLECTVEGTSNPNLYWYRQAAGRGLQLLFYSVGIGQISSEVPQNLSASRPQDRQFILSSKKLLLSDSGFYLCAWSVGVSTDTQYFGPGTRLTVL.

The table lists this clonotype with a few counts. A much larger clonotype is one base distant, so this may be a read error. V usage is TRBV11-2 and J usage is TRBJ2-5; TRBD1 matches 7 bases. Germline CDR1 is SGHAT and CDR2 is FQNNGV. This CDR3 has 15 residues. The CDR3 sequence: CGSSLGPGQSETQYF. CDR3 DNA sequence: TGTGGCAGCAGCTTAGGGCCGGGACAGTCGGAGACCCAGTACTTC.

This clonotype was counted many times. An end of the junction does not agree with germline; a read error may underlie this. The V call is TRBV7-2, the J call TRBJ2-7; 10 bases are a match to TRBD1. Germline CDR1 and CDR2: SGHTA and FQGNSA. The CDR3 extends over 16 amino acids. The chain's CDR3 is CASSLSGTGVSYEQYF. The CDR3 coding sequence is TGTGCCAGCAGCTTAAGCGGGACAGGGGTCTCCTACGAGCAATACTTC.

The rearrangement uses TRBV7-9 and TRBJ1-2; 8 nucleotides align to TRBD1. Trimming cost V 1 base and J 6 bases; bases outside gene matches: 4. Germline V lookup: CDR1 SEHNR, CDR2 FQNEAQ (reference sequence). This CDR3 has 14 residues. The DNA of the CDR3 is TGTGCCAGCAGCTTAGTGACAGGGGAGGATGGCTACACCTTC. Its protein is CASSLVTGEDGYTF. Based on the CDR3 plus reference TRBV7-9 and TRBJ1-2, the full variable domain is DTGVSQNPRHKITKRGQNVTFRCDPISEHNRLYWYRQTLGQGPEFLTYFQNEAQLEKSRLLSDRFSAERPKGSFSTLEIQRTEQGDSAMYLCASSLVTGEDGYTFGSGTRLTVV.

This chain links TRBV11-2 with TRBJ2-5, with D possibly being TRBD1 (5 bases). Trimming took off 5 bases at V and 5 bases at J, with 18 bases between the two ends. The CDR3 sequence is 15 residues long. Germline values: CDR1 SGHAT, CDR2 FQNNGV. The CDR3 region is CASSASFRAGETQYF. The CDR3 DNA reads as TGTGCCAGCAGCGCCAGTTTCAGGGCCGGGGAGACCCAGTACTTC. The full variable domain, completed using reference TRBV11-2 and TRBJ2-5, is EAGVAQSPRYKIIEKRQSVAFWCNPISGHATLYWYQQILGQGPKLLIQFQNNGVVDDSQLPKDRFSAERLKGVDSTLKIQPAKLEDSAVYLCASSASFRAGETQYFGPGTRLLVL.

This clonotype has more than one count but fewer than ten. CDR3 in DNA: TGTGCCAGCAGCCCACAGAATTGGAACACTGAAGCTTTCTTT. Translation: CASSPQNWNTEAFF. The genes are TRBV6-1 and TRBJ1-1; D gene ambiguous. The CDR3 is made up of 14 amino acids. CDR1 is MNHNS and CDR2 is SASEGT in the germline V gene. V gave up 6 bases and J gave up 1 base, with 12 bases separating them.

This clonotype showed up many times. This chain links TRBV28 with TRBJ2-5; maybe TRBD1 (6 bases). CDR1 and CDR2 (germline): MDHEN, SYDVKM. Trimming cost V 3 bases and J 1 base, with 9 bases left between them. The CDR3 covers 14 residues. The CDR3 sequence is CASSLTGSQETQYF. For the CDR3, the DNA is TGTGCCAGCAGTTTGACAGGCAGCCAAGAGACCCAGTACTTC.

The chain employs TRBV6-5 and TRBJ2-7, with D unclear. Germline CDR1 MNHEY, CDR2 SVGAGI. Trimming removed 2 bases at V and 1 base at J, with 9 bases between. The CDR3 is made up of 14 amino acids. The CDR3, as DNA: TGTGCCAGCAGTTACCAGCGCCCATCCTACGAGCAGTACTTC. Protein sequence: CASSYQRPSYEQYF.

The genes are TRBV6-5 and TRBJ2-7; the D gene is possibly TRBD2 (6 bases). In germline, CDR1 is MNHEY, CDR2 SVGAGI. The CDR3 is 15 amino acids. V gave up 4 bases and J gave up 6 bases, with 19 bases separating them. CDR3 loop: CASSSFGGMGLEQYF. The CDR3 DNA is TGTGCCAGCAGTTCCTTCGGCGGGATGGGGCTCGAGCAGTACTTC.

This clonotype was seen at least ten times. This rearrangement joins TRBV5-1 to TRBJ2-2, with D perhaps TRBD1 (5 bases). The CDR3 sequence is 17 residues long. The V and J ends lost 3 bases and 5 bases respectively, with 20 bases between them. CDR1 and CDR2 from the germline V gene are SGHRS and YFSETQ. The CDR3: CASSSTPLVKGTGELFF. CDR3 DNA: TGCGCCAGCAGCTCTACCCCCTTGGTCAAGGGGACCGGGGAGCTGTTTTTT.

This chain's CDR3 is CASSATGPSYEQYF. The DNA of the CDR3 is TGCGCCAGCAGCGCGACAGGGCCCTCCTACGAGCAGTACTTC. The rearrangement uses TRBV5-1 and TRBJ2-7, with 7 bases that match TRBD1. J gave up 0 bases and V 4 bases, and 4 bases lay outside the gene matches. The CDR3 runs to 14 residues. The V gene's germline CDR1 is SGHRS and CDR2 YFSETQ.